These T cell receptor beta chains were read from a single sample in a study of radiation and T cells in renal cell carcinoma. This table comes from immunoSEQ multiplex PCR, and its TCRdb copy is limited to in-frame clones, with some not included. The sample holds fewer than 150,000 clones, around 89% seen once. The sequenced sample was blood, obtained from a patient whose treatment included radiotherapy and nephrectomy. The origin of the receptors is a woman aged 70-85 years with renal cell carcinoma. Each CDR3 is given with its conserved first and last residue. D genes are given only for firm matches. Expanded clones are given a class, and other clones once, few, many or no size at all.

>-|TRBV6-6|TRBD1|TRBJ1-1
CASSIQGENTEAFF
TGTGCCAGCAGCATCCAGGGGGAGAACACTGAAGCTTTCTTT
>-|TRBV30|-|TRBJ1-4
CAWSAQGRSNEKLFF
TGTGCCTGGAGTGCTCAGGGGCGGAGTAATGAAAAACTGTTTTTT
>-|TRBV5-4|-|TRBJ1-1
CASSLVLTTNTEAFF
TGTGCCAGCAGCTTGGTCCTTACCACGAACACTGAAGCTTTCTTT
>-|TRBV7-7|TRBD1|TRBJ2-7
CASSLRQGPYEQYF
TGTGCTAGCAGCTTAAGACAGGGGCCCTACGAGCAGTACTTC
>once|TRBV15|-|TRBJ2-1
CATSRATYSEGNEQFF
TGTGCCACCAGCAGGGCCACCTACTCGGAGGGTAATGAGCAGTTCTTC
>-|TRBV6-6|TRBD1|TRBJ1-2
CASSSHSGTEPYGYTF
TGTGCCAGCAGCTCCCATTCCGGGACAGAGCCTTATGGCTACACCTTC
>-|TRBV7-8|TRBD2|TRBJ2-3
CASSLSWGTSGVLGYF
TGTGCCAGCAGCTTATCCTGGGGGACTAGCGGGGTCCTCGGCTATTTT
>-|TRBV27|-|TRBJ2-3
CASSLSEITDTQYF
TGTGCCAGCAGTTTATCGGAAATTACAGATACGCAGTATTTT
>-|TRBV5-1|TRBD1|TRBJ2-7
CASGRDRGEYEQYF
TGCGCCAGCGGTCGGGACAGGGGGGAGTACGAGCAGTACTTC
>-|TRBV6-1|-|TRBJ1-2
CASSEGAQERYGYTF
TGTGCCAGCAGTGAAGGGGCACAGGAGCGCTATGGCTACACCTTC
>-|TRBV7-2|-|TRBJ1-2
CASSLANSNYGYTF
TGTGCCAGCAGCTTAGCAAACAGTAACTATGGCTACACCTTC
>-|TRBV19|-|TRBJ1-6
CASKRGVLSPLHF
TGTGCCAGTAAAAGGGGGGTTCTATCACCCCTCCACTTT
>-|TRBV5-5|-|TRBJ2-3
CASTLEAATDTQYF
TGTGCCAGCACCCTCGAGGCGGCGACAGATACGCAGTATTTT
>few|TRBV5-6|-|TRBJ1-1
CASSLDRKNAEAFF
TGTGCCAGCAGCTTGGATAGGAAGAACGCTGAAGCTTTCTTT
>-|TRBV7-2|TRBD1|TRBJ1-6
CASSPQGSGSPLHF
TGTGCCAGCAGCCCACAGGGGTCGGGTTCACCCCTCCACTTT
>once|TRBV27|-|TRBJ2-3
CASKLADTQYF
TGTGCCAGTAAGTTGGCGGATACGCAGTATTTT
>once|TRBV4-1|TRBD1|TRBJ1-1
CASSQSDRGRTEAFF
TGCGCCAGCAGCCAATCCGACAGGGGGCGCACTGAAGCTTTCTTT
>-|TRBV6-1|-|TRBJ2-7
CASRGGPLSYEQYF
TGTGCCAGCAGGGGGGGCCCTCTCTCCTACGAGCAGTACTTC
>once|TRBV6-5|-|TRBJ2-5
CASSYGDRGKGETQYF
TGTGCCAGCAGTTACGGGGACCGGGGAAAAGGAGAGACCCAGTACTTC
>-|TRBV5-1|TRBD2|TRBJ2-7
CASSADLAGWGYEQYF
TGCGCCAGCAGCGCCGACTTAGCGGGGTGGGGTTACGAGCAGTACTTC
>few|TRBV11-3|-|TRBJ2-2
CASSLRGTGELFF
TGTGCCAGCAGCTTACGGGGGACCGGGGAGCTGTTTTTT
>-|TRBV7-2|TRBD2|TRBJ2-3
CASSLMSSGGKFADTQYF
TGTGCCAGCAGCTTAATGTCTAGCGGGGGCAAGTTCGCAGATACGCAGTATTTT
>-|TRBV5-1|TRBD1|TRBJ1-1
CASSFGLLRDRTSGTEAFF
TGCGCCAGCAGCTTTGGCCTGCTCCGGGACAGAACCTCGGGCACTGAAGCTTTCTTT